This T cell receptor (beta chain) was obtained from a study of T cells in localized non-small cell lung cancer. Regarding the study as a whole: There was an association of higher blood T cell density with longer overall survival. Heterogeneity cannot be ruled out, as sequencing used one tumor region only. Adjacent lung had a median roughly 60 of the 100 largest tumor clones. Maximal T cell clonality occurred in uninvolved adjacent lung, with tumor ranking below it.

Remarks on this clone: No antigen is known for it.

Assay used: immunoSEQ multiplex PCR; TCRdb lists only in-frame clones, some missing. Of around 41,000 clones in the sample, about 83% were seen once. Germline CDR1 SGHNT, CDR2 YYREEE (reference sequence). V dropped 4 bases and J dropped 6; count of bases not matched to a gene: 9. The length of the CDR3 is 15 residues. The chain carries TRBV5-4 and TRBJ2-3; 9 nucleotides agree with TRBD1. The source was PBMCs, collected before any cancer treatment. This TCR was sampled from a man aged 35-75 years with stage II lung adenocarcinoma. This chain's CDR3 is CASSAGQGVGDTQYF. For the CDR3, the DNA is TGTGCCAGCAGCGCGGGACAGGGAGTTGGGGATACGCAGTATTTT.